Following are 10 T cell receptor beta chains from one sample sequenced in a study of T-cell memory formation after mild COVID-19. TCRdb itself ran the 5' RACE reads through MiXCR, one entry per CDR3 protein. The profile shows about 82,000 distinct CDR3 sequences, approximately 15% of them singletons. The material sequenced was PBMCs or a T cell subset sorted from them (not recorded which). These receptors came from a man between 18 and 35 years old who had mild COVID-19 (a few samples of this study predate the infection). Cell type and time point are not known.

The table lists this clonotype with many counts. The rearrangement joins TRBV7-6 to TRBJ1-5; D not certain. Trimming left V 2 bases short and J 5 bases short, with 7 bases between. Per germline, CDR1 SGHVS and CDR2 FNYEAQ. The CDR3 runs to 13 residues. In DNA form, the CDR3 reads TGTGCCAGCAGCTTAACAGCCTATCAGCCCCAGCATTTT. The encoded protein is CASSLTAYQPQHF.

The chain employs TRBV21-1 and TRBJ2-7; TRBD1 is taken as the D call from the table, unchecked against the DNA. TRBV21-1 is deemed a pseudogene. This CDR3 has 15 residues. The CDR3 DNA is TGTGCCAGCAGCAAAGGGGTGTCCAGGTCTCCCGAGCAGTACTTC. Translated, it gives CASSKGVSRSPEQYF.

This clonotype was found a few times. The chain uses TRBV9 and TRBJ2-3; D is undetermined. V gave up 2 bases and J gave up 1 base, with 11 bases separating them. CDR3 size: 15 residues. Germline CDR1 is SGDLS and CDR2 is YYNGEE. Here the CDR3 reads CASSVFNWGTDTQYF. CDR3 in DNA: TGTGCCAGCAGCGTTTTTAACTGGGGCACAGATACGCAGTATTTT.

The rearrangement links TRBV6-1 to TRBJ2-5, with 7 bases identical to TRBD1. Trimming cost V 2 bases and J 5 bases; bases outside gene matches: 14. The CDR3 contains 17 residues. Germline CDR1 is MNHNS and CDR2 is SASEGT. This CDR3 reads CASSERRTGSLQETQYF. DNA of the CDR3: TGTGCCAGCAGTGAACGAAGGACAGGTAGTTTACAGGAGACCCAGTACTTC.

The rearrangement joins TRBV7-3 to TRBJ2-1; no clear D gene. The CDR3 is made up of 13 amino acids. Trimming took off 7 bases at V and 6 bases at J, with 13 bases between the two ends. Germline V gives CDR1 SGHTA, CDR2 FQGTGA. CDR3 region: CASTSTSANEQFF. CDR3 nucleotide sequence: TGTGCCAGCACCTCGACTTCGGCCAATGAGCAGTTCTTC. The whole variable domain, remainder taken from reference TRBV7-3 and TRBJ2-1, is GAGVSQTPSNKVTEKGKYVELRCDPISGHTALYWYRQSLGQGPEFLIYFQGTGAADDSGLPNDRFFAVRPEGSVSTLKIQRTERGDSAVYLCASTSTSANEQFFGPGTRLTVL.

The J gene is TRBJ2-1, the V gene TRBV10-2, with 9 bases that match TRBD2. The J segment lost 10 bases and the V segment lost 2 bases, leaving 3 bases of the junction unmatched. CDR1 is WSHSY, CDR2 SAAADI, per germline. This CDR3 region has 13 residues. The CDR3, as DNA: TGCGCCAGCAGTGAGGCAACTAGCGGGGAGCAGTTCTTC. This encodes CASSEATSGEQFF.

This clonotype was seen a few times. This chain uses TRBV4-3 with TRBJ2-1; D possibly corresponds to TRBD2 (5 bases). V lost 0 bases, J lost 3 bases, and 6 bases lay in between. Germline CDR1 LGHNA, CDR2 YSLEER. There are 14 residues in the CDR3. CDR3 sequence (DNA): TGCGCCAGCAGCCAAGATCGGGACTACAATGAGCAGTTCTTC. It encodes CASSQDRDYNEQFF.

This clonotype was found a few times. The chain joins TRBV7-2 to TRBJ1-6; a possible D gene is TRBD1 (5 bases). CDR1 SGHTA and CDR2 FQGNSA come from the germline V gene. This CDR3 region has 16 residues. The germline V and J ends were trimmed by 3 bases and 6 bases, with 15 bases remaining between them. The CDR3 loop reads CASSFLRATGNSPLHF. DNA of the CDR3: TGTGCCAGCAGCTTTCTCAGGGCTACGGGTAATTCACCCCTCCACTTT.

This clonotype has a handful of counts. The CDR3 is CASSLESYNEQFF. CDR3 bases: TGTGCCAGCAGCTTAGAGTCCTACAATGAGCAGTTCTTC. The rearrangement joins TRBV7-2 to TRBJ2-1; no clear D gene. CDR1 and CDR2 from the germline V gene are SGHTA and FQGNSA. With 1 base removed from V and 1 base from J, the gap between germline ends came to 2 bases. The CDR3 runs 13 residues.

In the case of this clonotype: As the CDR3 is not closed by the conserved phenylalanine or tryptophan, this likely results from a read error. The V call is TRBV5-1, the J call TRBJ2-1; 7 nucleotides line up with TRBD1. In germline, CDR1 is SGHRS, CDR2 YFSETQ. V lost 4 bases, J lost 2 bases, and 9 bases stayed unmatched. The CDR3 length is 16 residues. CDR3 amino acids: CASSEWTGPTYNEQFL. The CDR3 nucleotides read TGCGCCAGCAGCGAGTGGACAGGCCCTACCTACAATGAGCAGTTCTTG.